The T cell receptor beta chain under discussion was sequenced for a study of regulatory T cells in long-lasting Graves disease. Time point specified: persistent/refractory GD, antithyroid drugs over 5 years with positive TRAb. From RNA extracted from PBMCs, the TCR library was made. Graves' disease diagnosis used American Thyroid Association guidelines. CDR1 DFQATT and CDR2 SNEGSKA come from the germline V gene (reference sequence). The V segment lost 3 bases and the J segment 6 bases; nucleotides outside the gene matches: 3. The CDR3 runs 13 residues. Ten or more counts support this clonotype. Arm-PCR of CDR3 regions and iRepertoire HTBI primers were the basis on which TCR beta libraries were built. Via MiXCR, TCRdb re-called the multiplex PCR reads, giving one row per CDR3 protein. The table lists fewer than 450,000 distinct CDR3 sequences, around 20% of them singletons.

This TCR was sampled from a female donor with Graves disease. The chain combines TRBV20-1 with TRBJ2-7, with 12 bases identical to TRBD2. Sequencing used peripheral blood mononuclear cells (PBMCs), obtained when the disease was refractory, from a patient treated with antithyroid drugs. The CDR3 DNA follows: TGCAGTGCTAGCGCTAGCGGGAGGGGCGAGCAGTACTTC. Translating it yields CSASASGRGEQYF.